This TCR beta chain was identified during a study of blood T cells in healthy people across ages. Study observations and caveats: Naive T cell percentage and TCR beta diversity correlated strongly. A greater number of naive CD4+ cells and higher diversity distinguished long-lived donors from aged donors.

Investigators took around 10 milliliters of peripheral blood from every donor. Then a second PCR, running roughly 7 to 12 cycles, was carried out with a sample-barcoded 5' primer and a J-beta primer mix. Each TCR beta cDNA got a 12-nucleotide random molecular identifier. In TCRdb, the 5' RACE reads were re-called with MiXCR into one record per CDR3 protein. The sample lists approximately 1.5 million distinct CDR3 sequences, approximately 39% seen once, with under 5% in the top ten. As to this clonotype: Its specificity is unknown.

Germline V gives CDR1 MNHNS, CDR2 SASEGT. V shed 6 bases, J shed 6 bases, and the junction held 11 bases outside the gene matches. The CDR3 has 15 amino acids. This TCR was sampled from a woman under 30 in good health. The source material was blood. The chain joins TRBV6-1 to TRBJ2-1; 7 bases align to TRBD1. CDR3 residues: CASSPEGAPSNEQFF. CDR3 in DNA: TGTGCCAGCAGCCCTGAGGGGGCCCCGAGCAATGAGCAGTTCTTC.